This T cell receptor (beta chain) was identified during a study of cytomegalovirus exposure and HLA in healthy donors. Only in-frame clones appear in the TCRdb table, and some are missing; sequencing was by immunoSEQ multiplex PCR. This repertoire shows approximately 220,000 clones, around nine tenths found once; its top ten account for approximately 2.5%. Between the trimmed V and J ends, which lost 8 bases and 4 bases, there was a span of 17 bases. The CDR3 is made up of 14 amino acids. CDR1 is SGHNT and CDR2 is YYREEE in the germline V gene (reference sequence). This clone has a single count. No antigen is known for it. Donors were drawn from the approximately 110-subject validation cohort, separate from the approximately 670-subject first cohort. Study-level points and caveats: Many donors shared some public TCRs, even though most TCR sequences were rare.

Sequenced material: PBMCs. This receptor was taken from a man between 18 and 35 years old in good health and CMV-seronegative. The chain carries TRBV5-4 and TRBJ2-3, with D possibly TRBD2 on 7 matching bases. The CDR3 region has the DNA TGTGCCAGGGGGGCAGGGAGGGAGTCAGATACGCAGTATTTT. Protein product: CARGAGRESDTQYF. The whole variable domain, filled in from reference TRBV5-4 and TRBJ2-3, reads ETGVTQSPTHLIKTRGQQVTLRCSSQSGHNTVSWYQQALGQGPQFIFQYYREEENGRGNFPPRFSGLQFPNYSSELNVNALELDDSALYLCARGAGRESDTQYFGPGTRLTVL.